Below are 25 T cell receptor beta chains sequenced from a single sample in a study of CD8 T cells in Susac syndrome. It was with random hexamers that roughly 0.45 to 1 ug RNA was reverse transcribed. In TCRdb, the immunoSEQ multiplex PCR reads were re-called with MiXCR into one record per CDR3 protein. The profile covers some 260,000 distinct CDR3 sequences, with approximately 81% appearing a single time and 0.11% taken by the ten largest. Source material: CD8+ T cells from PBMCs. The receptors stem from a human donor with multiple sclerosis.

The chain joins TRBV28 to TRBJ2-1, with D perhaps matching TRBD1 or TRBD2 (5 bases each). V shed 7 bases and J shed 7 bases, with 11 bases lying between them. This CDR3 has 12 amino acids. Germline CDR1 MDHEN, CDR2 SYDVKM. CDR3 sequence (DNA): TGTGCCAGCACGCCGTGGGGGAATGAGCAGTTCTTC. Its translation: CASTPWGNEQFF.

Only a few counts were recorded for this clonotype. The rearrangement uses TRBV3-1 and TRBJ2-1; 10 bases are shared with TRBD2. This CDR3 contains 15 residues. Germline CDR1 and CDR2: LGHDT and YNNKEL (reference sequence). Trimming at V came to 4 bases and at J to 8 bases, leaving 8 bases not matched to a gene. CDR3 coding DNA: TGTGCCAGCAGCCCTTCTAGCGGGAGTGTCGATGAGCAGTTCTTC. Amino acids: CASSPSSGSVDEQFF.

This chain links TRBV28 with TRBJ2-3; D assignment may be TRBD1 or TRBD2 (6 bases each). The CDR3 loop spans 17 amino acids. Trimming removed 1 base at V and 5 bases at J, with 19 bases between. Germline CDR1 and CDR2: MDHEN and SYDVKM. The CDR3 nucleotides are TGTGCCAGCAGTTTATTCGGAGGATGGCGGGACATAGATACGCAGTATTTT. Translation gives CASSLFGGWRDIDTQYF. The complete variable domain, with remaining parts taken from reference TRBV28 and TRBJ2-3, reads DVKVTQSSRYLVKRTGEKVFLECVQDMDHENMFWYRQDPGLGLRLIYFSYDVKMKEKGDIPEGYSVSREKKERFSLILESASTNQTSMYLCASSLFGGWRDIDTQYFGPGTRLTVL.

This clonotype was counted only a few times. Here the CDR3 DNA reads TGCAGCGTTGTTGCGGGAGGGCCGGGAAATGAGCAGTTCTTC. Its protein is CSVVAGGPGNEQFF. This chain connects TRBV29-1 to TRBJ2-1, with 9 bases identical to TRBD2. J was trimmed by 7 bases and V by 4 bases; bases with no gene match: 8. Germline values: CDR1 SQVTM, CDR2 ANQGSEA. The CDR3 runs to 14 residues.

In its sample, this clonotype was seen once. The rearrangement joins TRBV9 to TRBJ2-1; D is ambiguous. V was pared by 3 bases and J by 4 bases, with 14 bases between. In germline, CDR1 is SGDLS, CDR2 YYNGEE. CDR3 size: 15 residues. The chain's CDR3 is CASSGWRGSYNEQFF. As DNA, the CDR3 is TGTGCCAGCAGCGGCTGGCGAGGCAGTTACAATGAGCAGTTCTTC.

The J gene is TRBJ2-5, the V gene TRBV28, with D perhaps matching TRBD2 (5 bases). Germline CDR1 reads MDHEN; CDR2 reads SYDVKM. CDR3 size: 16 residues. Trimming pared 3 bases from V and 5 bases from J, leaving 19 bases between. This CDR3 is CASSFASRGIPETQYF. DNA for the CDR3: TGTGCCAGCAGTTTTGCCTCTCGGGGAATTCCGGAGACCCAGTACTTC.

This chain joins TRBV27 and TRBJ2-1; 12 bases agree with TRBD2. Germline-derived CDR1 and CDR2 are MNHEY and SMNVEV (reference sequence). V shed 5 bases, J shed 9 bases, and the junction held 23 bases outside the gene matches. CDR3 length: 20 residues. CDR3 DNA: TGTGCCAGCAGTCACCTTTTCCCGACTAGCGGGAGTTTACTTCATGGTGAGCAGTTCTTC. The encoded protein is CASSHLFPTSGSLLHGEQFF.

The J gene is TRBJ2-3, the V gene TRBV9; TRBD2 aligns across 7 bases. CDR1 SGDLS and CDR2 YYNGEE come from the germline V gene. The CDR3 is made up of 16 amino acids. The ends lost 0 bases at V and 4 bases at J; junction bases unmatched: 8. CDR3 bases: TGTGCCAGCAGCGTAGGGGCTAGCGGATTTTCAGATACGCAGTATTTT. Amino acids: CASSVGASGFSDTQYF. Full variable domain (remainder filled in from reference TRBV9 and TRBJ2-3): DSGVTQTPKHLITATGQRVTLRCSPRSGDLSVYWYQQSLDQGLQFLIQYYNGEERAKGNILERFSAQQFPDLHSELNLSSLELGDSALYFCASSVGASGFSDTQYFGPGTRLTVL.

Points on this clonotype: A read error is likely, as this CDR3 ends without the conserved phenylalanine or tryptophan. The chain uses TRBV30 and TRBJ2-1; 9 bases agree with TRBD2. V gave up 0 bases and J gave up 7 bases; unmatched junction bases: 10. This CDR3 region has 16 residues. CDR1 is GTSNPN and CDR2 is SVGIG in the germline V gene (reference sequence). CDR3 loop: CAWSVRGRAVGNEQFL. CDR3 DNA sequence: TGTGCCTGGAGTGTACGCGGGAGGGCCGTGGGTAATGAGCAGTTCTTG.

The chain has TRBV5-1 and TRBJ2-7; 9 bases are shared with TRBD1. The junction had 7 bases not matched to a gene; V was cut back by 4 bases and J by 5 bases. The germline CDR1 and CDR2 sequences are SGHRS and YFSETQ. The CDR3 extends over 14 amino acids. The CDR3 DNA reads TGCGCCAGCAGCCCACAGGGGGCGGTTCACGAGCAGTACTTC. This encodes CASSPQGAVHEQYF.

In this sample, this clonotype turned up a few times. J is TRBJ2-1 and V is TRBV6-1; D remains unclear. Trimming removed 7 bases at V and 8 bases at J, with 6 bases between. The CDR3 covers 10 residues. Looked up from germline, CDR1 is MNHNS and CDR2 is SASEGT. The CDR3 nucleotides are TGTGCCAGCACCGACCATGAGCAGTTCTTC. Translated: CASTDHEQFF.

V usage is TRBV7-9 and J usage is TRBJ1-2; 9 positions match TRBD1. CDR1 SEHNR and CDR2 FQNEAQ come from the germline V gene (reference sequence). V lost 7 bases, J lost 4 bases, and 10 bases stayed unmatched. This CDR3 is 15 amino acids long. The CDR3, as DNA: TGTGCCAGCACCCAAGGGGGACAGGGTAGCTATGGCTACACCTTC. Protein: CASTQGGQGSYGYTF.

The V and J genes are TRBV3-1 and TRBJ2-7; unclear D gene. CDR1 is LGHDT, CDR2 YNNKEL, per germline (reference sequence). Trimming left V 1 base short and J 3 bases short, with 22 bases between. The CDR3 runs to 18 residues. The CDR3 loop is CASSQVSIATSKRYEQYF. CDR3 DNA: TGTGCCAGCAGCCAAGTTTCTATCGCCACATCAAAACGCTACGAGCAGTACTTC.

This chain uses TRBV20-1 with TRBJ2-7; 8 bases match TRBD2. The V and J ends lost 0 bases and 0 bases, in that order; junction bases with no gene match: 4. The CDR3 contains 15 residues. The V gene's germline CDR1 is DFQATT and CDR2 SNEGSKA (reference sequence). The CDR3 sequence: CSARDLTSGSYEQYF. The CDR3 DNA reads TGCAGTGCTAGAGATTTAACTAGCGGCTCCTACGAGCAGTACTTC.

The chain combines TRBV3-1 with TRBJ1-2; D remains unclear. There are 14 residues in the CDR3. From germline, CDR1 is LGHDT and CDR2 YNNKEL (reference sequence). The V and J ends lost 6 bases and 4 bases respectively, with 15 bases between them. The CDR3 reads CASSIGSKGYGYTF. CDR3 sequence (DNA): TGTGCCAGCAGTATTGGGTCGAAGGGCTATGGCTACACCTTC.

The V and J genes are TRBV27 and TRBJ2-1, with 11 bases identical to TRBD2. The CDR3 runs 15 residues. Germline assignment: CDR1 MNHEY and CDR2 SMNVEV (reference sequence). After removal of 0 bases from V and 9 bases from J, the junction contained 4 bases not matched to a gene. CDR3 DNA sequence: TGTGCCAGCAGTTTATCGACTAGCGGGATGCCTGAGCAGTTCTTC. Encoded protein: CASSLSTSGMPEQFF.

V is TRBV20-1 and J is TRBJ2-6; D is perhaps TRBD1 (6 bases). In germline, CDR1 is DFQATT, CDR2 SNEGSKA (reference sequence). Deletions cut 1 base from V and 1 base from J, with 14 bases between. The CDR3 runs 17 residues. The CDR3 DNA follows: TGCAGTGCTAGAGTGGTACAGGGCAGGTCTGGGGCCAACGTCCTGACTTTC. It yields the protein CSARVVQGRSGANVLTF.

The chain uses TRBV9 and TRBJ2-7; a weak D match, TRBD2 (5 bases). The germline gives CDR1 SGDLS, CDR2 YYNGEE. V lost 0 bases to trimming and J lost 4 bases, with 11 bases between them. The CDR3 consists of 14 residues. The CDR3 spells CASSVETSGYEQYF. CDR3 sequence (DNA): TGTGCCAGCAGCGTAGAAACTAGTGGATACGAGCAGTACTTC. The variable domain in full, completed from reference TRBV9 and TRBJ2-7, reads DSGVTQTPKHLITATGQRVTLRCSPRSGDLSVYWYQQSLDQGLQFLIQYYNGEERAKGNILERFSAQQFPDLHSELNLSSLELGDSALYFCASSVETSGYEQYFGPGTRLTVT.

V gene TRBV6-5 combines with J gene TRBJ1-2, with D perhaps matching TRBD1 (5 bases). V was cut by 9 bases and J by 1 base, with 15 bases left in between. CDR1 and CDR2 (germline): MNHEY, SVGAGI. This CDR3 comprises 14 residues. The DNA of the CDR3 is TGTGCCAGTCATTCTCCAGGGAGTAACTATGGCTACACCTTC. Translating it yields CASHSPGSNYGYTF.

The chain couples TRBV12-3 or TRBV12-4 to TRBJ1-5, with 8 bases matching TRBD1. V lost 6 bases, J lost 1 base, and 2 bases stayed unmatched. There are 14 residues in the CDR3. Here the CDR3 DNA reads TGTGCCAGCAGGGGACAGGTGAGCAATCAGCCCCAGCATTTT. The encoded protein is CASRGQVSNQPQHF.

The table lists this clonotype with a count of one. CDR3 residues: CSVEEAHLSSYEQYF. In DNA, the CDR3 is TGCAGCGTTGAAGAAGCACACCTCTCCTCCTACGAGCAGTACTTC. The chain carries TRBV29-1 and TRBJ2-7; D gene ambiguous. V was shortened by 0 bases and J by 0 bases, with 12 bases between the two germline ends. Germline V gene lookup returns CDR1 SQVTM and CDR2 ANQGSEA. The CDR3 extends over 15 amino acids.

The chain joins TRBV4-1 to TRBJ2-1; TRBD1 aligns across 12 bases. With 2 bases clipped from V and 9 bases from J, the junction kept 14 bases outside the gene matches. The length of the CDR3 is 18 residues. Germline CDR1 is MGHRA and CDR2 is YSYEKL. CDR3 nucleotides: TGCGCCAGCAGCCAAAAAAAGGGGACAGGGGGCGATCTGGGTGAGCAGTTCTTC. This sequence encodes CASSQKKGTGGDLGEQFF.

The chain employs TRBV9 and TRBJ2-1, with D possibly TRBD2 on 6 matching bases. Germline V gene data show CDR1 as SGDLS and CDR2 as YYNGEE. The CDR3 loop spans 14 amino acids. The V end was cut by 0 bases, the J end by 4 bases, with 8 bases between. CDR3 region: CASSVDREYNEQFF. The CDR3 nucleotides read TGTGCCAGCAGCGTAGATCGGGAGTACAATGAGCAGTTCTTC.

The chain carries TRBV27 and TRBJ2-5; 10 bases line up with TRBD1. Germline assignment: CDR1 MNHEY and CDR2 SMNVEV (reference sequence). With 6 bases clipped from V and 2 bases from J, the junction kept 0 bases outside the gene matches. The CDR3 runs to 13 residues. The CDR3 sequence: CASRDRGQETQYF. The CDR3 DNA is TGTGCCAGCAGGGACAGGGGGCAAGAGACCCAGTACTTC.

The chain employs TRBV3-1 and TRBJ2-3; TRBD1 aligns across 10 bases. The germline V gene encodes CDR1 LGHDT and CDR2 YNNKEL (reference sequence). This CDR3 is built from 16 residues. V lost 0 bases and J lost 3; bases outside the gene matches: 3. The CDR3 nucleotides are TGTGCCAGCAGCCAAGAGCTGGGACAGGGGACAGATACGCAGTATTTT. Protein: CASSQELGQGTDTQYF.